Below, 17 T cell receptor beta chains from the same sample are listed, as sequenced in a study of blood T cell repertoires in COVID-19. TCRdb's copy holds only in-frame clones and misses some; the assay was immunoSEQ multiplex PCR. This sample yields 150,000 to 200,000 clones, of which more than 70% are seen a single time; about 3% belongs to the top ten. Sequences were obtained from peripheral blood. These receptors were obtained from a woman aged 80 or over with active or convalescent COVID-19.

This clone has more than one count but fewer than ten. This chain joins TRBV5-1 and TRBJ1-4; 7 positions agree with TRBD1. Germline loops: CDR1 SGHRS, CDR2 YFSETQ. The CDR3 loop spans 15 amino acids. V lost 3 bases, J lost 2 bases, and 4 bases stayed unmatched. The CDR3 DNA follows: TGCGCCAGCAGCTACACAGGGGATACTAATGAAAAACTGTTTTTT. Translating it yields CASSYTGDTNEKLFF.

The chain carries TRBV5-1 and TRBJ1-4; D is perhaps TRBD1 (5 bases). The length of the CDR3 is 13 residues. V was pared by 0 bases and J by 8 bases, with 8 bases between. Germline-derived CDR1 and CDR2 are SGHRS and YFSETQ. In nucleotides, the CDR3 is TGCGCCAGCAGCTTGGGGGGCACAGAAAAACTGTTTTTT. Residues: CASSLGGTEKLFF.

This clone was seen just once. This chain connects TRBV28 to TRBJ2-2, with 8 bases matching TRBD1. The germline gives CDR1 MDHEN, CDR2 SYDVKM. The J segment lost 8 bases and the V segment lost 8 bases, leaving 10 bases of the junction unmatched. The CDR3 consists of 14 residues. The CDR3 is CASWPGQETGELFF. The CDR3 bases are TGTGCCAGCTGGCCGGGACAGGAAACGGGGGAGCTGTTTTTT.

The chain employs TRBV5-1 and TRBJ2-2; D is unresolved. This CDR3 has 13 amino acids. Germline CDR1 reads SGHRS; CDR2 reads YFSETQ. Trimming stripped 4 bases from V and 1 base from J, with 5 bases between. The CDR3 spells CASSPGNTGELFF. CDR3 nucleotides: TGCGCCAGCAGCCCAGGGAACACCGGGGAGCTGTTTTTT.

This chain connects TRBV19 to TRBJ1-6; tentatively, D is TRBD1 (5 bases). The CDR3 has 16 residues. Germline V lookup: CDR1 LNHDA, CDR2 SQIVND (reference sequence). With 6 bases removed from V and 5 bases from J, the gap between germline ends came to 17 bases. This CDR3 reads CASSLSAGRHNSPLHF. The CDR3 bases are TGTGCCAGTAGCCTATCCGCGGGACGGCATAATTCACCCCTCCACTTT.

This clone was recorded once. The chain joins TRBV7-9 to TRBJ1-1; D possibly corresponds to TRBD1 (5 bases). Germline V gives CDR1 SEHNR, CDR2 FQNEAQ (reference sequence). The CDR3 runs 13 residues. V dropped 3 bases and J dropped 4 bases, with 9 bases sitting between them. The CDR3 DNA reads as TGTGCCAGCAGCTTTTCGCAGGGCACTGAAGCTTTCTTT. It translates to CASSFSQGTEAFF. The whole variable domain, filled in from reference TRBV7-9 and TRBJ1-1, reads DTGVSQNPRHKITKRGQNVTFRCDPISEHNRLYWYRQTLGQGPEFLTYFQNEAQLEKSRLLSDRFSAERPKGSFSTLEIQRTEQGDSAMYLCASSFSQGTEAFFGQGTRLTVV.

The rearrangement joins TRBV12-3 or TRBV12-4 to TRBJ1-4; 7 positions match TRBD1. With V trimmed by 8 bases and J by 5 bases, 5 bases remained unmatched. This CDR3 has 13 residues. CDR3 sequence (DNA): TGTGCCAGCGCGGGACAGAAGAATGAAAAACTGTTTTTT. It specifies CASAGQKNEKLFF.

This clone turned up a few times. Here the CDR3 DNA reads TGTGCCTGGCGGGGGGGGCTGAACACTGAAGCTTTCTTT. Translating it yields CAWRGGLNTEAFF. V gene TRBV30 combines with J gene TRBJ1-1, with a weak D call TRBD1 (6 bases). The germline V gene has CDR1 GTSNPN and CDR2 SVGIG (reference sequence). The V end was cut by 5 bases, the J end by 0 bases, with 10 bases between. The CDR3 consists of 13 residues.

This clone was observed a few times. This sequence joins TRBV6-5 and TRBJ2-3, with D possibly matching TRBD1 (5 bases). Germline CDR1 and CDR2: MNHEY and SVGAGI. Trimming took 6 bases from V and 0 from J, leaving 13 bases between them. This CDR3 has 15 residues. The CDR3 is CASSGRRGSTDTQYF. CDR3 bases: TGTGCCAGCAGCGGCCGAAGGGGAAGCACAGATACGCAGTATTTT.

V usage is TRBV6-5 and J usage is TRBJ2-7, with D possibly being TRBD1 (6 bases). Germline V gives CDR1 MNHEY, CDR2 SVGAGI. CDR3 size: 15 residues. Deletions cut 0 bases from V and 5 bases from J, with 14 bases between. Here the CDR3 DNA reads TGTGCCAGCAGTTACTCCAGGGGAAGGATAAACGAGCAGTACTTC. Protein sequence: CASSYSRGRINEQYF.

The chain has TRBV4-2 and TRBJ1-3, with D unclear. Germline CDR1 and CDR2: LGHNA and YNFKEQ. The CDR3 runs 15 residues. Deletions cut 0 bases from V and 4 bases from J, with 10 bases between. Here the CDR3 DNA reads TGTGCCAGCAGCCAAGAAGCCACTAGGGGAAACACCATATATTTT. Amino acid sequence: CASSQEATRGNTIYF.

The chain carries TRBV18 and TRBJ1-1; D call uncertain. CDR3 length: 12 residues. Trimming removed 5 bases at V and 7 bases at J, with 11 bases between. CDR1 is KGHSH and CDR2 is LQKENI in the germline V gene. CDR3 bases: TGTGCCAGCTCAGCAGACACCGGTGAAGCTTTCTTT. This encodes CASSADTGEAFF.

This clone appeared many times. This chain uses TRBV6-2 or TRBV6-3 with TRBJ1-1, with 7 bases matching TRBD1. V lost 5 bases and J lost 1; bases outside the gene matches: 7. There are 15 residues in the CDR3. Germline assignment: CDR1 MNHEY and CDR2 SVGEGT. CDR3 coding DNA: TGTGCCAGCAGTCTTATGGACAGGAGGAACACTGAAGCTTTCTTT. Translation gives CASSLMDRRNTEAFF.

As regards this clone: This specimen includes other DNA sequences encoding the same CDR3. V is TRBV5-1 and J is TRBJ2-5; no firm D call. V dropped 0 bases and J dropped 1 base, with 4 bases sitting between them. The CDR3 contains 13 residues. Germline lookup yields CDR1 SGHRS and CDR2 YFSETQ. As DNA, the CDR3 is TGCGCCAGCAGCTTGGGTAGCCAAGAGACCCAGTACTTC. This codes for CASSLGSQETQYF. The variable domain in full, completed from reference TRBV5-1 and TRBJ2-5, reads KAGVTQTPRYLIKTRGQQVTLSCSPISGHRSVSWYQQTPGQGLQFLFEYFSETQRNKGNFPGRFSGRQFSNSRSEMNVSTLELGDSALYLCASSLGSQETQYFGPGTRLLVL.

The V gene is TRBV29-1, the J gene TRBJ1-1; D ambiguous. Germline V gives CDR1 SQVTM, CDR2 ANQGSEA. Deletions cut 7 bases from V and 8 bases from J, with 8 bases between. This CDR3 contains 9 residues. CDR3 in amino acids: CSGGEEAFF. The CDR3, as DNA: TGCAGCGGTGGGGAGGAAGCTTTCTTT.

This clone has only a few counts. The chain combines TRBV28 with TRBJ2-1; 7 nucleotides match TRBD1. The junction had 12 bases not matched to a gene; V was cut back by 5 bases and J by 8 bases. Germline-derived CDR1 and CDR2 are MDHEN and SYDVKM. CDR3 length: 15 residues. CDR3 sequence (DNA): TGTGCCAGCAGTAGCCCGACAGGGCTAAAACATGAGCAGTTCTTC. Protein product: CASSSPTGLKHEQFF. Combining the CDR3 with reference TRBV28 and TRBJ2-1 gives the whole variable domain DVKVTQSSRYLVKRTGEKVFLECVQDMDHENMFWYRQDPGLGLRLIYFSYDVKMKEKGDIPEGYSVSREKKERFSLILESASTNQTSMYLCASSSPTGLKHEQFFGPGTRLTVL.

The chain uses TRBV30 and TRBJ1-2, with 12 bases identical to TRBD1. The CDR3 is made up of 14 amino acids. V dropped 8 bases and J dropped 8; count of bases not matched to a gene: 12. The germline gives CDR1 GTSNPN, CDR2 SVGIG (reference sequence). The CDR3 region has the DNA TGTGCCCGATCCGGGACAGGGGGCGCAGGGGGCTACACCTTC. Translated, it gives CARSGTGGAGGYTF.